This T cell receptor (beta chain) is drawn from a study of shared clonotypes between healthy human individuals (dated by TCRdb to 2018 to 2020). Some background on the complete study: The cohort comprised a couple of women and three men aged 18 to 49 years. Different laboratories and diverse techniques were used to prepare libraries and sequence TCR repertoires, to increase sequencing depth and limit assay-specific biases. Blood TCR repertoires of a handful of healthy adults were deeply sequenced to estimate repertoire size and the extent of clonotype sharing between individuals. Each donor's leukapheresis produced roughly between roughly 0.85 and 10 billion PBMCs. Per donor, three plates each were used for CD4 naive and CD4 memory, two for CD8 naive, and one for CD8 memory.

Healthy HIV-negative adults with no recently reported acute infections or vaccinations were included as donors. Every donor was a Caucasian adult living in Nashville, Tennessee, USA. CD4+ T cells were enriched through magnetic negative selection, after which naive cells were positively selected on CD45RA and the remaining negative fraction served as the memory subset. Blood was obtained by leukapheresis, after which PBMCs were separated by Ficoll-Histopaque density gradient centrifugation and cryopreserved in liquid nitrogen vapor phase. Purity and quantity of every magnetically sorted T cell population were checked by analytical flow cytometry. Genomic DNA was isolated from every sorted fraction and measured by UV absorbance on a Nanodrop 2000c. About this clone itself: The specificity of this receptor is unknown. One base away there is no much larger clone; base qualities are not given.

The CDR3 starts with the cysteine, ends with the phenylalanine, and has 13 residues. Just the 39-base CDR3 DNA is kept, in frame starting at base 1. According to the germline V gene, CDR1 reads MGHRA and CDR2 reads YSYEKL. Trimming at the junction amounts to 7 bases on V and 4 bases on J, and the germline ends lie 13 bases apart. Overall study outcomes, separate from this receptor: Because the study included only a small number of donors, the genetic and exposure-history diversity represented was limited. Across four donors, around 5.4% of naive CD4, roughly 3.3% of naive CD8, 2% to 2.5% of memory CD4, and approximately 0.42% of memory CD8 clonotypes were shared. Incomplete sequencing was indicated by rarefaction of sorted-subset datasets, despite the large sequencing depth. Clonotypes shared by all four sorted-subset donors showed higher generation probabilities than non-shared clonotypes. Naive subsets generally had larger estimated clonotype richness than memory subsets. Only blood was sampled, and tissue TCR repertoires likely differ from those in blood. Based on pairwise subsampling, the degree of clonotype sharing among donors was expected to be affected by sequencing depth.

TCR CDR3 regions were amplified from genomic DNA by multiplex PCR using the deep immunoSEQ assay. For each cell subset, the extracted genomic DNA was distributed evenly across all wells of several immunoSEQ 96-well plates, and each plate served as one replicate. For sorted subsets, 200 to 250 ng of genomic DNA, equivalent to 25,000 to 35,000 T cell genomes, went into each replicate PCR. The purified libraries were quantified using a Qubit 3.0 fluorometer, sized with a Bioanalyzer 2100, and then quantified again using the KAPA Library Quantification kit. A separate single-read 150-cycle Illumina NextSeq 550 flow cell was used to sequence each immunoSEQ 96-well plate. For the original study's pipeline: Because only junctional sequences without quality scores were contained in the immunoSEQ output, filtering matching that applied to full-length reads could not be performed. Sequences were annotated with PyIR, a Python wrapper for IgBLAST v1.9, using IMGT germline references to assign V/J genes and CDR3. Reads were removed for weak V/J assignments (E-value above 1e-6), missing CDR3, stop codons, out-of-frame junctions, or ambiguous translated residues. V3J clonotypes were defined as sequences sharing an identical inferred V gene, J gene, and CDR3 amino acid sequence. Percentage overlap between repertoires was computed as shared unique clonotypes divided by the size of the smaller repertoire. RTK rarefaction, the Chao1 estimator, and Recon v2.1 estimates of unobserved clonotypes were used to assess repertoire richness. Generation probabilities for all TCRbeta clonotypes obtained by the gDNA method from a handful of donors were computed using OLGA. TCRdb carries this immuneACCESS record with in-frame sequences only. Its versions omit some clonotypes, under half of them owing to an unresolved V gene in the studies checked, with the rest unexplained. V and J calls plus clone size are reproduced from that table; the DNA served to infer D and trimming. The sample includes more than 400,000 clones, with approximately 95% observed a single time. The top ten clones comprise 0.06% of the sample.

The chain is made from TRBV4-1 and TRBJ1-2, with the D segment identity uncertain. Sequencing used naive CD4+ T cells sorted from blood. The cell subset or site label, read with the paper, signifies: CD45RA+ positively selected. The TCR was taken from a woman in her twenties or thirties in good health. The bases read TGCGCCAGCAAGAACCGAAAGACCTATGGCTACACCTTC. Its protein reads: CASKNRKTYGYTF.